These 8 T cell receptor beta chains were sequenced from one sample in a study of regulatory T cells in long-lasting Graves disease. Described time point: newly diagnosed GD, antithyroid drugs for less than 3 months. There was RNA extracted from PBMCs, and the TCR library was made from it. Arm-PCR with iRepertoire HTBI primers amplified the CDR3 regions for these TCR beta libraries. TCRdb independently ran MiXCR on the multiplex PCR reads; one entry per CDR3 protein. Here the sample spans 300,000 to 400,000 distinct CDR3 sequences, 15% to 18% being singletons. Sequenced here: peripheral blood mononuclear cells (PBMCs), sampled at new diagnosis, from a patient treated with antithyroid drugs. These receptors were collected from a female donor with Graves disease.

This clonotype was recorded many times. The chain combines TRBV10-1 with TRBJ1-5; 11 bases map to TRBD1. This CDR3 is 19 amino acids long. Germline V gene sequence: CDR1 WNHNN, CDR2 SYGVQD (reference sequence). V shed 3 bases, J shed 4 bases, and the junction held 14 bases outside the gene matches. The CDR3 nucleotides read TGCGCCAGCAGTGATTATCGGACAGGGGGCGTCAGGAGTAATCAGCCCCAGCATTTT. This codes for CASSDYRTGGVRSNQPQHF.

This clonotype was recorded many times. This chain uses TRBV6-9 with TRBJ1-2; 8 bases are a match to TRBD1. CDR3 length equals 15 residues. Trimming took 3 bases from V and 6 from J; bases not matched to a gene: 9. Germline assignment: CDR1 MNHGY and CDR2 SVAAGI. The CDR3, as DNA: TGTGCCAGCAGTTACGGAGATGGGACAGGAGATGGCTACACCTTC. It yields the protein CASSYGDGTGDGYTF.

The chain uses TRBV6-9 and TRBJ2-2; TRBD1 matches 10 bases. The germline CDR1 and CDR2 sequences are MNHGY and SVAAGI. J gave up 4 bases and V 6 bases, and 5 bases lay outside the gene matches. CDR3 length: 15 amino acids. In DNA, the CDR3 is TGTGCCAGCAGCCGGACAGGGGGGGTCACCGGGGAGCTGTTTTTT. Encoded protein: CASSRTGGVTGELFF.

This clonotype was observed many times. V is TRBV11-2 and J is TRBJ1-2; no clear D. Germline V gene sequence: CDR1 SGHAT, CDR2 FQNNGV. The ends were cut back, 4 bases at V and 0 bases at J, with 12 bases in the middle. This CDR3 has 15 amino acids. The CDR3 sequence: CASSSVRQANYGYTF. The DNA of the CDR3 is TGTGCCAGCAGCTCCGTCCGACAAGCTAACTATGGCTACACCTTC.

This clonotype has ten or more counts. The chain has TRBV28 and TRBJ2-7; perhaps D is TRBD1 or TRBD2 (5 bases each). The CDR3 is made up of 12 amino acids. CDR1 is MDHEN and CDR2 is SYDVKM in the germline V gene. Trimming took off 7 bases at V and 2 bases at J, with 9 bases between the two ends. CDR3 residues: CASNWGPYEQYF. The CDR3 DNA reads TGTGCCAGCAATTGGGGACCCTACGAGCAGTACTTC.

This sequence joins TRBV27 and TRBJ2-5; 7 nucleotides align to TRBD1. The CDR3 consists of 18 residues. The V segment lost 6 bases and the J segment 4 bases; nucleotides outside the gene matches: 20. Germline CDR1 reads MNHEY; CDR2 reads SMNVEV (reference sequence). The CDR3 sequence is CASRSKGRGTGLRETQYF. CDR3 coding DNA: TGTGCCAGCAGATCTAAGGGCAGGGGGACGGGATTACGAGAGACCCAGTACTTC.

Many counts were recorded for this clonotype. This rearrangement joins TRBV28 to TRBJ1-6; 8 bases map to TRBD1. Germline CDR1 and CDR2: MDHEN and SYDVKM. V dropped 4 bases and J dropped 0; count of bases not matched to a gene: 14. The CDR3 runs 20 residues. CDR3 in amino acids: CASSSSKDRETSSYNSPLHF. The CDR3 nucleotides read TGTGCCAGCAGTTCAAGTAAGGACAGGGAGACGAGCTCCTATAATTCACCCCTCCACTTT.

This clonotype was observed a few times. This rearrangement joins TRBV2 to TRBJ2-1; D is unresolved. Deletions cut 10 bases from V and 7 bases from J, with 20 bases between. The CDR3 contains 14 residues. The germline V gene encodes CDR1 SNHLY and CDR2 FYNNEI. The CDR3 DNA reads as TGTGCCACCTTTGCCAGGCCCCTGGGGAATGAGCAGTTCTTC. It yields the protein CATFARPLGNEQFF.